These T cell receptor beta chains were read from a single sample in a study of T cell repertoires in cytomegalovirus infection. These TCRs' antigens remain unknown. TCRdb itself ran the reads through MiXCR, one entry per CDR3 protein. The sample has some 350,000 distinct CDR3 sequences, roughly a third seen once. The sample in question was cultured PBMCs, obtained from culture after CMV antigen stimulation. These receptors were taken from a human donor in good health (CMV status not recorded). Some clones in this sample may be carry-over from other donors' samples. Each CDR3 is given with its conserved first and last residue. Fields, in order: D gene, clone size, V gene, J gene, CDR3 protein, CDR3 DNA. D genes are given only for firm matches. The size of a clone is reported for some rows only, either as once, few or many, or as a class for expanded clones.

-	many	TRBV10-3	TRBJ1-2	CAISENRPSVSGYTF	TGTGCCATCAGTGAAAACCGACCGTCAGTAAGCGGCTACACCTTC
-	-	TRBV5-1	TRBJ2-7	CASRGGSVEQYF	TGCGCCAGCAGAGGCGGTTCGGTCGAGCAGTACTTC
-	-	TRBV12-3/TRBV12-4	TRBJ2-3	CASSRNGATDTQYF	TGTGCCAGCAGTCGTAACGGGGCCACAGATACGCAGTATTTT
TRBD1	few	TRBV7-6	TRBJ1-1	CASSFSGQGNTEAFF	TGTGCCAGCAGCTTTTCTGGACAGGGGAACACTGAAGCTTTCTTT
TRBD2	-	TRBV11-2	TRBJ2-3	CASSLAGGLAGGRPSTDTQYF	TGTGCCAGCAGCCTAGCCGGGGGACTAGCGGGGGGAAGACCTAGCACAGATACGCAGTATTTT
-	many	TRBV25-1	TRBJ1-2	CASSVVSTRGNYGYTF	TGTGCCAGCAGTGTGGTTTCCACACGGGGGAACTATGGCTACACCTTC
TRBD1	-	TRBV19	TRBJ2-2	CASSIAGGDTGELFF	TGTGCCAGTAGTATAGCAGGGGGAGACACCGGGGAGCTGTTTTTT
-	-	TRBV19	TRBJ2-2	CASRITGELFF	TGTGCCAGTAGAATTACCGGGGAGCTGTTTTTT
TRBD1	-	TRBV7-6	TRBJ2-2	CASSQETGGNTGELFF	TGTGCCAGCAGCCAAGAGACAGGGGGCAACACCGGGGAGCTGTTTTTT
TRBD2	-	TRBV12-3/TRBV12-4	TRBJ2-5	CASSQTSGGGQETQYF	TGTGCCAGCAGTCAAACTAGCGGTGGAGGGCAAGAGACCCAGTACTTC
-	few	TRBV19	TRBJ1-1	CASSIEVGRAGTEAFF	TGTGCCAGTAGTATAGAAGTTGGTCGGGCAGGCACTGAAGCTTTCTTT
-	few	TRBV7-2	TRBJ1-3	CASSLESGTGNTIYF	TGTGCCAGCAGCTTAGAGTCCGGGACAGGAAACACCATATATTTT
-	-	TRBV7-2	TRBJ2-5	CASSLDRWYQETQYF	TGTGCCAGCAGCCTGGACCGATGGTACCAAGAGACCCAGTACTTC
-	-	TRBV29-1	TRBJ2-6	CSVVPSGANVLTF	TGCAGCGTTGTTCCTTCTGGGGCCAACGTCCTGACTTTC